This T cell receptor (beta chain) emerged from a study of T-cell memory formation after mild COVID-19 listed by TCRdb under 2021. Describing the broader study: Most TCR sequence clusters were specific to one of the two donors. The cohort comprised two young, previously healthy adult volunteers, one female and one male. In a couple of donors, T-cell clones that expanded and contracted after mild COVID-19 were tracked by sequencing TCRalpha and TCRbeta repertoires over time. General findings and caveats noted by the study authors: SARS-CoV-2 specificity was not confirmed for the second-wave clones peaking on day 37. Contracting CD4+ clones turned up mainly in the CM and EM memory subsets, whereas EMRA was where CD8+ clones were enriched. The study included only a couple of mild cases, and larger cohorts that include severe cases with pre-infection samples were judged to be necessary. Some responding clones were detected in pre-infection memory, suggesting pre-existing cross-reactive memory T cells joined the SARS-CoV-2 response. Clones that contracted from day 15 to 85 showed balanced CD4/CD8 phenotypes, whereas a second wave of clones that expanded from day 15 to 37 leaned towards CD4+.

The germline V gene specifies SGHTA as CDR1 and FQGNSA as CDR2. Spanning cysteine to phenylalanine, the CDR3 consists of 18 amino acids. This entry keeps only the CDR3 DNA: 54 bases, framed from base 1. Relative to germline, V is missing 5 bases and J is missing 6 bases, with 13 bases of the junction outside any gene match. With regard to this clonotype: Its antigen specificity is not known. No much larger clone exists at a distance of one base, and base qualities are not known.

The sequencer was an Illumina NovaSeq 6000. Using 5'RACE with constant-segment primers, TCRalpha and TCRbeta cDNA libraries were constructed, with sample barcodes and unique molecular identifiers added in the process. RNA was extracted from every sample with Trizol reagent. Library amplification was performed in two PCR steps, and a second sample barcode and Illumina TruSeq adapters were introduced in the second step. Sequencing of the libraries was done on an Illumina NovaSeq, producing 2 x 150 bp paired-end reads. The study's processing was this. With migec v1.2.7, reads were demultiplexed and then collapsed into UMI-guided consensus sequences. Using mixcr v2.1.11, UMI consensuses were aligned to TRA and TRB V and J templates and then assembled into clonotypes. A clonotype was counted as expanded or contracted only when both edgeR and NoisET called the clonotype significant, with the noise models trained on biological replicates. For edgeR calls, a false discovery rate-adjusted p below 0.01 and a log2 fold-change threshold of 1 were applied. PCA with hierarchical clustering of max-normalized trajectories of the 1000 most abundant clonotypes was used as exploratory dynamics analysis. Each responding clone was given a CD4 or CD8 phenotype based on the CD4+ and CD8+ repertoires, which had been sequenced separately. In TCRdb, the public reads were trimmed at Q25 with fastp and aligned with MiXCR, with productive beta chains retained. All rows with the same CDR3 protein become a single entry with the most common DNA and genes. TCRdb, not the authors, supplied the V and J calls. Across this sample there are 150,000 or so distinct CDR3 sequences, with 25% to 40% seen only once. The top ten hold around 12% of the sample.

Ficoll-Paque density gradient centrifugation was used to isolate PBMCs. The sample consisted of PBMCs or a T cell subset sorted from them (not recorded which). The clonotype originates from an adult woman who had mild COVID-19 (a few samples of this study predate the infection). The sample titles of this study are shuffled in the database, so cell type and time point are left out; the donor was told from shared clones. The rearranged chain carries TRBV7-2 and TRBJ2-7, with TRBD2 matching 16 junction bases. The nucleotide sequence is TGTGCCAGCAGCAAGCCGGGACTAGCGGGAGGGCCCCTCTCCGAGCAGTACTTC. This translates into CASSKPGLAGGPLSEQYF.